The source of this T cell receptor beta chain is a study of T cell repertoires in cytomegalovirus infection. This clonotype was seen a few times. Its antigen remains unidentified. TCRdb ran MiXCR on the reads and lists one entry per CDR3 protein. This table has approximately 260,000 distinct CDR3 sequences, 22% appearing once. Germline-derived CDR1 and CDR2 are MNHEY and SMNVEV (reference sequence). The CDR3 is made up of 14 amino acids. V lost 2 bases to trimming and J lost 3 bases, with 10 bases between them. General study findings and limits: Dominating the ex vivo response were HLA-C-restricted CMV-specific TCR beta clonotypes.

The sequences come from cultured PBMCs, collected from culture after CMV antigen stimulation. The receptor was isolated from a human donor in good health (CMV status not recorded). Some clones in this sample may be carry-over from other donors' samples. The rearrangement links TRBV27 to TRBJ1-1; D possibly corresponds to TRBD1 (5 bases). The CDR3 protein is CASSLGGTHTEAFF. The CDR3 DNA reads TGTGCCAGCAGTTTAGGGGGAACCCACACTGAAGCTTTCTTT.